This note documents a single TCR beta chain sequence. Its antigen is unidentified. This specimen comes from a study of T cell repertoires in cytomegalovirus infection. As for the study in general: Recently described HLA-C-restricted plus well-studied HLA-B-restricted CMV epitopes were used. Indicated by public TCR beta signatures were CMV infection and matching HLA type. Study findings and constraints: The ex vivo response showed dominance by HLA-C-restricted CMV-specific TCR beta clonotypes.

TCRdb fed the reads into MiXCR, producing one record per CDR3 protein. Here the sample spans 300,000 to 400,000 distinct CDR3 sequences, about 29% being singletons. Trimming stripped 3 bases from V and 1 base from J, with 14 bases between. CDR3 length: 16 residues. The germline CDR1 and CDR2 sequences are SGHTA and FQGNSA. The sample was cultured PBMCs, taken from culture after CMV antigen stimulation. The rearrangement links TRBV7-2 to TRBJ2-3, with D perhaps TRBD1 or TRBD2 (7 bases each). The TCR sequence derives from a human donor in good health (CMV status not recorded). Some clones in this sample may be carry-over from other donors' samples. CDR3 sequence (DNA): TGTGCCAGCAGCTTTCAGGGGGGGGGGGGCACAGATACGCAGTATTTT. Its translation: CASSFQGGGGTDTQYF.